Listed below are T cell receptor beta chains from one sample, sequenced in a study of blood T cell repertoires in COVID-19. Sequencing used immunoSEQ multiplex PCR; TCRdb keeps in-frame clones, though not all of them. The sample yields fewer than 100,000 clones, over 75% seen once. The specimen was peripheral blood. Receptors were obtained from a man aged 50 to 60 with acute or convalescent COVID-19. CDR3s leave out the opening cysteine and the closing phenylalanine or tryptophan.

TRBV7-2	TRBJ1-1	ASSLALGSEAF
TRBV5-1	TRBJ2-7	ASSPGQDYEQY
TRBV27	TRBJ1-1	ASSPIDRGTEAF
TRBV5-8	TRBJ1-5	ASSRGTHSNQPQH
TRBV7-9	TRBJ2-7	ASSSGTGTYEQY
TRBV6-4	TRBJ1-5	ASSDFGGNNQPQH
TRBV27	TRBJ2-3	ASYIAGALSTDTQY
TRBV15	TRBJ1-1	ATSRDTRPDRVNTEAF
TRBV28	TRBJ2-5	ASGLSGGTAQETQY
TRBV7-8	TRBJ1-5	ASSLSMGYGNQPQH
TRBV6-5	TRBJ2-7	ASTRGSGQY
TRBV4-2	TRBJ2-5	ASSQDTSGIQETQY
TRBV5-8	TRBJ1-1	ASSLVTGVLNTEAF
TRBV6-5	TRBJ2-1	ASSYSTTSPEQF
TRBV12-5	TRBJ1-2	ASGSGAEGVGGYT
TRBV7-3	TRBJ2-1	ASSLGRGRSYNEQF
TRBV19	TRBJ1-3	ASSMGGSGNTIY
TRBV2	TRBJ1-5	ASSEGPSQPQH
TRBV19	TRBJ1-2	ASRATGEDGYT
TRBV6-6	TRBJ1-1	ASSEFMNTEAF
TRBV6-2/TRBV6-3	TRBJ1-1	ASSYWVRRGTEAF
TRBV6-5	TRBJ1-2	ASSWRTGGENGYT
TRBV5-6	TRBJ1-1	ASSRLGGTEAF
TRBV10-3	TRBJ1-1	AISVQGSLEAF
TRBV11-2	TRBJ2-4	ASSGRTGRIQY
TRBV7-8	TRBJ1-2	ASSLSKTMVYGYT
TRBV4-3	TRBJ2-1	ASSSQGAPSYNEQF
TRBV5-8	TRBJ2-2	ARRSGTGGTGELF
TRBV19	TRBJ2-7	ATSGTSIYEQY
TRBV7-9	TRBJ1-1	ASSLGGGMNTEAF
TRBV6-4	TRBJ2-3	ASSDSLASTDTQY
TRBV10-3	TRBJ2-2	AISATSGSGTGELF
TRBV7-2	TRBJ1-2	ASSSRASGGYT
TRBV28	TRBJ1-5	ASIRDRGRQPQH
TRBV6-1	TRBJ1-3	ASSEGGWFSSGNTIY
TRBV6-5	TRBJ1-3	ASSPDRSGNTIY
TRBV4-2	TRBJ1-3	AGSQVAGNTIY
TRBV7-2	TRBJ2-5	ASSFQGGGETQY
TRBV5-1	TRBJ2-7	ASSLFPGQGSYEQY
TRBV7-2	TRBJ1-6	ASSRRTGGSESPLH
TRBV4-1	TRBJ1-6	ASSQVGGGNSPLH
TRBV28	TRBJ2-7	ASSSYRDSYFGFKQY
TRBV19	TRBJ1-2	ASSIGQGNYGYT
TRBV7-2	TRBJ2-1	ASSLKVSVGNYNEQF
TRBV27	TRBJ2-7	ASSQYPGDRTYEQY
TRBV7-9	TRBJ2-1	ASSPAQGNSYNEQF
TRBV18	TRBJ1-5	ASSPRIGGGQPQH
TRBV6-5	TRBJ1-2	ASSYSTTALGYT
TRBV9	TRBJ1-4	ASSVGQTLDEKLF
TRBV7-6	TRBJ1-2	ASSPTLYDRVRRRGYT
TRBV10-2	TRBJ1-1	ASRDDLQGRNTEAF
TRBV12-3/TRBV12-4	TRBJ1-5	ASSGRSNQPQH
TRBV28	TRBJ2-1	ASSLRSLRLADRF